A single sample gave rise to the 5 T cell receptor beta chains below, sequenced in a study of cytomegalovirus exposure and HLA in healthy donors. PCR amplification relied on 60 Vbeta primers (plus 13 Jbeta primers). Only in-frame clones appear in the TCRdb table, and some are missing; sequencing was by immunoSEQ multiplex PCR. The sample includes 120,000 to 150,000 clones, around 80% seen only once; the top ten take 2.9%. The sequenced sample consisted of PBMCs. The receptors originated from a woman under 40 in good health and CMV-seronegative.

The rearrangement uses TRBV13 and TRBJ1-2; a possible D gene is TRBD1 (5 bases). Trimming stripped 1 base from V and 7 bases from J, with 13 bases between. Germline-derived CDR1 and CDR2 are PRHDT and FYEKMQ (reference sequence). CDR3 length: 14 residues. CDR3 DNA: TGTGCCAGCAGCTTAGAGGCAGGGTACGGTGGCTACACCTTC. Translation gives CASSLEAGYGGYTF.

A few counts support this clone. This chain links TRBV30 with TRBJ1-6, with unresolved D. There are 13 residues in the CDR3. V lost 4 bases and J lost 1, with 5 bases in between. Germline V gene data show CDR1 as GTSNPN and CDR2 as SVGIG (reference sequence). CDR3 protein: CAWTESYNSPLHF. As DNA, the CDR3 is TGTGCCTGGACAGAATCCTATAATTCACCCCTCCACTTT.

This sequence joins TRBV19 and TRBJ2-5; the D gene is possibly TRBD2 (5 bases). Looked up from germline, CDR1 is LNHDA and CDR2 is SQIVND (reference sequence). CDR3 size: 14 residues. V gave up 1 base and J gave up 5 bases, with 11 bases separating them. This chain's CDR3 is CASSIGPGVETQYF. The DNA of the CDR3 is TGTGCCAGTAGTATAGGGCCCGGGGTCGAGACCCAGTACTTC.

The gene calls are TRBV18 and TRBJ1-1; TRBD1 matches at 7 bases. Germline values: CDR1 KGHSH, CDR2 LQKENI. J gave up 0 bases and V 6 bases, and 7 bases lay outside the gene matches. CDR3 length equals 15 residues. The CDR3 nucleotides read TGTGCCAGCTCCCCGGGACAGCTCTTGAACACTGAAGCTTTCTTT. Its translation: CASSPGQLLNTEAFF.

This clone was seen a handful of times. V gene TRBV7-2 combines with J gene TRBJ1-2; D is possibly TRBD1 (5 bases). The CDR3 sequence is 15 residues long. CDR1 and CDR2 (germline): SGHTA, FQGNSA. V was pared by 1 base and J by 2 bases, with 11 bases between. CDR3 amino acids: CASSLGDRKNYGYTF. The CDR3 coding sequence is TGTGCCAGCAGCTTAGGTGACAGAAAAAACTATGGCTACACCTTC.